These 3 T cell receptor beta chains originate from one sample sequenced in a study of blood T cell repertoires in COVID-19. The assay was immunoSEQ multiplex PCR, and TCRdb's table has in-frame clones only and misses some. The table shows under 200,000 clones, with approximately 91% occurring only once. Source material: peripheral blood. All receptors come from a young man with COVID-19, enrolled during active disease.

This sequence joins TRBV9 and TRBJ1-1; 10 bases fit TRBD1. With V trimmed by 4 bases and J by 5 bases, 5 bases remained unmatched. The CDR3 length is 14 residues. Germline V gives CDR1 SGDLS, CDR2 YYNGEE. CDR3 nucleotide sequence: TGTGCCAGCAGCCCACGGACAGGGGGGACTGAAGCTTTCTTT. Encoded protein: CASSPRTGGTEAFF.

The chain uses TRBV4-1 and TRBJ1-5, with a weak D call TRBD1 (6 bases). Looked up from germline, CDR1 is MGHRA and CDR2 is YSYEKL. This CDR3 has 19 amino acids. V was clipped by 4 bases and J by 1 base, with 23 bases between them. The CDR3 is CASSPTPGGAGRSNQPQHF. The CDR3 DNA sequence: TGCGCCAGCAGCCCCACCCCGGGGGGGGCCGGTCGAAGCAATCAGCCCCAGCATTTT.

This chain joins TRBV4-3 and TRBJ2-1; 11 bases match TRBD2. The J segment lost 7 bases and the V segment lost 1 base, leaving 6 bases of the junction unmatched. CDR3 length: 16 amino acids. The germline gives CDR1 LGHNA, CDR2 YSLEER. The CDR3, as DNA: TGCGCCAGCAGCCAAGGTATAGCGGGAGGGTGGAATGAGCAGTTCTTC. It is translated as CASSQGIAGGWNEQFF.